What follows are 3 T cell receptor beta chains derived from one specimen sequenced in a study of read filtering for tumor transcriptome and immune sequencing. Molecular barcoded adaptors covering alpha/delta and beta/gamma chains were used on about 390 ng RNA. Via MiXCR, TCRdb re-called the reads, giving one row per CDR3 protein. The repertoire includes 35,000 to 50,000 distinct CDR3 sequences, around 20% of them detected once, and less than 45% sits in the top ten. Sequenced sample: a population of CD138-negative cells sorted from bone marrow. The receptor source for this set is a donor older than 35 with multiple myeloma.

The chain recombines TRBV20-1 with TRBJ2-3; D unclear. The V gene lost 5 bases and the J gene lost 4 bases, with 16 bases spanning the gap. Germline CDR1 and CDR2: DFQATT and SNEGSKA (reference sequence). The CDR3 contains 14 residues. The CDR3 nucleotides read TGCAGTGCTCCATCACGCGCAGTGCCAGATACGCAGTATTTT. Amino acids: CSAPSRAVPDTQYF.

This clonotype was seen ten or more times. CDR3 sequence (DNA): TGTGCCAGCAGCTTAGATCAGGGAGGAGAGACCCAGTACTTC. It yields the protein CASSLDQGGETQYF. This sequence joins TRBV7-2 and TRBJ2-5, with a tentative D call TRBD2 (6 bases). CDR1 is SGHTA, CDR2 FQGNSA, per germline. The CDR3 totals 14 residues. Between the trimmed V and J ends, which lost 1 base and 4 bases, there was a span of 10 bases.

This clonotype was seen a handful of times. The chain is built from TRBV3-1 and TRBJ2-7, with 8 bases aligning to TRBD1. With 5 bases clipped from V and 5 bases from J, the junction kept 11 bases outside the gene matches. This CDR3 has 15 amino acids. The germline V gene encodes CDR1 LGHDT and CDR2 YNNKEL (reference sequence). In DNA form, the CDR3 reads TGTGCCAGCAGCGACCGGGACAGGTTTAATGACGAGCAGTACTTC. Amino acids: CASSDRDRFNDEQYF.